The entry that follows covers one TCR beta chain sequence. The CDR3 has 14 amino acids. With 2 bases clipped from V and 2 bases from J, the junction kept 3 bases outside the gene matches. Germline loops: CDR1 MNHEY, CDR2 SVGAGI. This sample is drawn from a study of blood T cell repertoires in COVID-19. As for the study in general: Samples of COVID-19 (acute and convalescent) were obtained from the United States, Italy and Spain. The cDNA or gDNA used as material had been derived from T cells, B-cell-depleted T cells, or PBMCs.

The method was immunoSEQ multiplex PCR; TCRdb's version includes in-frame clones alone and lacks a portion of them. The sample holds 100,000 to 120,000 clones, approximately 70% seen once. This receptor was taken from a woman aged 60-75 years with acute or convalescent COVID-19. The chain uses TRBV6-5 and TRBJ2-7, with 7 bases matching TRBD1. Sequenced: peripheral blood. The DNA of the CDR3 is TGTGCCAGCAGTTACGTGACAGGGACCTACGAGCAGTACTTC. Protein: CASSYVTGTYEQYF.